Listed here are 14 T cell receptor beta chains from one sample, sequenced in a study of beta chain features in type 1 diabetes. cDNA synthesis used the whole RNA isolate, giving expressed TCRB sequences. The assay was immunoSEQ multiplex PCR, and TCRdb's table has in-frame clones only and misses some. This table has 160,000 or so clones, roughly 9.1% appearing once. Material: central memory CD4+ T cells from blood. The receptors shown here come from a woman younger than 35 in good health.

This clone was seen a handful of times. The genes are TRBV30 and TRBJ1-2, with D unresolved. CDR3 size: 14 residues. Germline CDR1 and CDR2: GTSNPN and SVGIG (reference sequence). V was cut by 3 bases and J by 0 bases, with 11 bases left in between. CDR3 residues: CAWRRTGTNYGYTF. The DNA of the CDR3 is TGTGCCTGGAGAAGAACGGGGACTAACTATGGCTACACCTTC.

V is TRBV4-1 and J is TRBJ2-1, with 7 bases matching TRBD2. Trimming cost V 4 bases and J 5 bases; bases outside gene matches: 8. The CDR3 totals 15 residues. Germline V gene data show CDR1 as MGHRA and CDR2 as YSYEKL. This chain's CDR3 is CASSRGGRNNNEQFF. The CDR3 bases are TGCGCCAGCAGCCGGGGCGGGAGAAATAACAATGAGCAGTTCTTC.

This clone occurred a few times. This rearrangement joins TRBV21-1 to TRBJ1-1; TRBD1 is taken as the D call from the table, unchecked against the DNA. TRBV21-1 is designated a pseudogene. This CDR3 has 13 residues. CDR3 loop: CASSKKGGAEAFF. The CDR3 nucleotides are TGTGCCAGCAGCAAGAAAGGGGGAGCCGAAGCTTTCTTT.

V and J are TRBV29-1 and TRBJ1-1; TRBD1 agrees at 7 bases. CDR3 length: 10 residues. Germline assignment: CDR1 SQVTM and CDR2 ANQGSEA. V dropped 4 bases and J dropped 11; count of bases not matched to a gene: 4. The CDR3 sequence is CSVVQGLAFF. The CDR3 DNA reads TGCAGCGTTGTACAGGGGTTGGCTTTCTTT. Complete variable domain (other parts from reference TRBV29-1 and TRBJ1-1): SAVISQKPSRDICQRGTSLTIQCQVDSQVTMMFWYRQQPGQSLTLIATANQGSEATYESGFVIDKFPISRPNLTFSTLTVSNMSPEDSSIYLCSVVQGLAFFGQGTRLTVV.

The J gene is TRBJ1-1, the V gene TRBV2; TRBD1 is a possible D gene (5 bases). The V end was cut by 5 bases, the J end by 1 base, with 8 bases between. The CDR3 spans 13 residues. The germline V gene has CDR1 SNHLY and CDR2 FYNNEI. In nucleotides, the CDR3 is TGTGCCAGCAGTCGGGACTGGAACACTGAAGCTTTCTTT. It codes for CASSRDWNTEAFF.

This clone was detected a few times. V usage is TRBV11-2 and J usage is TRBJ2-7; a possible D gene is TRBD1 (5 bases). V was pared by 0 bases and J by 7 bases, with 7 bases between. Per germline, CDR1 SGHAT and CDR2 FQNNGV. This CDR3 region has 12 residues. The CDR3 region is CASSLDDREQYF. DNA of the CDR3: TGTGCCAGCAGCTTAGATGACAGAGAGCAGTACTTC.

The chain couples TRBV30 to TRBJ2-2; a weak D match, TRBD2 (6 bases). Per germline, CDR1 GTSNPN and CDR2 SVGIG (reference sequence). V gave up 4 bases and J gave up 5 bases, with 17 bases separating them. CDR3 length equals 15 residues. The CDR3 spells CAWTKAGTLTGELFF. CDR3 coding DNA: TGTGCCTGGACTAAGGCCGGGACTTTAACCGGGGAGCTGTTTTTT.

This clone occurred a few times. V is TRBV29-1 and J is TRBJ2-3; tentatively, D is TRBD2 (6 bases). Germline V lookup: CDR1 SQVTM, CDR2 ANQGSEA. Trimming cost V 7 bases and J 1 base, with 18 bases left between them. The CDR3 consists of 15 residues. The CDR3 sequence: CSAPSTGGGTDTQYF. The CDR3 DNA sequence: TGCAGCGCCCCCTCGACGGGCGGGGGCACAGATACGCAGTATTTT.

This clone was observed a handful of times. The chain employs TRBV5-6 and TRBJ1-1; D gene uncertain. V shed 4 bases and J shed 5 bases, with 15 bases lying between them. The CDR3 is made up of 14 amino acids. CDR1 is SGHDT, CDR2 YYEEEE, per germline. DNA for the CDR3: TGTGCCAGCAGCCGCCCGCCTGGGGAGACTGAAGCTTTCTTT. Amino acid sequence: CASSRPPGETEAFF.

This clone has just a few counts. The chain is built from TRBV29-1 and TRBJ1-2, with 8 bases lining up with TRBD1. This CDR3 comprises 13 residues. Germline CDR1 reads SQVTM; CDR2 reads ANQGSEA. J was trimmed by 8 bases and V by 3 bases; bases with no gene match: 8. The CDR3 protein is CSVDGAGGLGYTF. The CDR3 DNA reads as TGCAGCGTTGACGGGGCAGGGGGCTTAGGCTACACCTTC. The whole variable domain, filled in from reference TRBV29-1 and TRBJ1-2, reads SAVISQKPSRDICQRGTSLTIQCQVDSQVTMMFWYRQQPGQSLTLIATANQGSEATYESGFVIDKFPISRPNLTFSTLTVSNMSPEDSSIYLCSVDGAGGLGYTFGSGTRLTVV.

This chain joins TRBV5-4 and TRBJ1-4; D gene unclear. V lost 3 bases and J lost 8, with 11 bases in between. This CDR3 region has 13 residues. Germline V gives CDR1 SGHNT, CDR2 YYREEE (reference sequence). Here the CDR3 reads CASSSGLEEKLFF. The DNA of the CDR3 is TGTGCCAGCAGCTCCGGTCTAGAAGAAAAACTGTTTTTT.

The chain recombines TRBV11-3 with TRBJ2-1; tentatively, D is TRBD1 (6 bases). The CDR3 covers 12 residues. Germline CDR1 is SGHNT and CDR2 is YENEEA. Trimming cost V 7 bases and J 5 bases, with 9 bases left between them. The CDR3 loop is CASTNRDNEQFF. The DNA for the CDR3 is TGTGCCAGCACCAACAGGGACAATGAGCAGTTCTTC.

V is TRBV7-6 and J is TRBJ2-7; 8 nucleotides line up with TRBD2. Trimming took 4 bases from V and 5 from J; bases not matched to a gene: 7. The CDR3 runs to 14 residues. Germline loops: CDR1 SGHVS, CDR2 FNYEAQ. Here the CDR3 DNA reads TGTGCCAGCAGCTCCGGACTAGCCGGGCACGAGCAGTACTTC. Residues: CASSSGLAGHEQYF.

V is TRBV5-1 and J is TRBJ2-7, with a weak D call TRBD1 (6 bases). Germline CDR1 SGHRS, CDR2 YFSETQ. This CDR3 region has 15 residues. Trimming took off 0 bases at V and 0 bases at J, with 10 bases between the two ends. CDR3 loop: CASSLEGGFSYEQYF. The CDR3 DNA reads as TGCGCCAGCAGCTTGGAAGGGGGTTTCTCCTACGAGCAGTACTTC.